This T cell receptor beta chain was found in a study of long-term antiretroviral therapy in people with HIV (dated by TCRdb to between 2021 and 2024). About the investigation overall: The earliest samples were collected about a decade before the 2015 WHO recommendation for immediate ART, when ART was typically delayed until CD4 counts fell. From some 33 adults with confirmed HIV infection, the cohort provided 192 cryopreserved PBMC samples, gathered serially across a mean of approximately six years (range 1-12). Of the roughly 30 participants with HIV, some 12 were female. A retrospective serial study tested whether ART initiation and durable HIV suppression were associated with changes in peripheral blood TRB repertoire composition and diversity. Test extractions of a monoclonal T-cell line alongside some 35 polyclonal samples showed no cross-contamination during QIAcube processing.

What the research found in general, with its limitations: Limited PBMC availability meant only the TCR beta chain was sequenced, without alpha chain pairing. The samples span the years 2004 to 2017, and the ART regimens used at that time may not be as effective as current regimens. Inferences about post-ART repertoire changes were limited because no data were available on ART adherence, viral resistance or therapy changes. Expanded TRB clones identified before ART initiation dominated the repertoire at all time points, although this dominance fluctuated and declined in many PLHIV after ART. A significant increase in TRB diversity was found to be associated with ART initiation, although TRB diversity was observed to remain significantly below that of transplant donor controls even after long-term ART. Because pre-ART samples had limited cell numbers, profiling was done on unsorted PBMC rather than on sorted CD4+ and CD8+ T cells. CDR3 length ranges in HIV repertoires were narrower than in controls, and network structure suggested an antigen-experienced repertoire with only a slight naive shift after ART.

This clone has just one count. This clone's antigen is unknown. The input lacks base qualities; no much larger clone sits a single base away. To be included, a participant needed at least one PBMC sample from before ART initiation plus at least two post-ART samples. All participants with HIV were treated in the United States of America. Cryopreserved samples of roughly 0.95-10 million PBMC were thawed and washed before DNA extraction. At the time of the earliest PBMC sample, participants with HIV were aged between roughly 20 and 55 years. PBMC samples from each participant spanned 1-4 timepoints before ART initiation and 2-8 timepoints after ART initiation, with a median of 7 samples. For every participant, serial HIV viral load, CD4+ T-cell count, ART history and demographic data were obtained. Genomic DNA was extracted from unsorted PBMC with a Qiagen kit on a QIAcube, processed in batches of 12 samples.

From its cysteine to its phenylalanine, the CDR3 spans 13 amino acids. The kept DNA is CDR3 alone, 39 bases in frame from the first base. Unmatched junction bases come to 1, with V trimmed by 4 bases and J by 3 bases. CDR1 and CDR2 are drawn from the germline V gene: KGHSH, LQKENI. Sequencing of the TRB variable region was done with the immunoSEQ hsTCRB v3.0 assay at survey level resolution. TRB sequencing targeted a depth of 40,000-50,000 T-cell genomes per sample. An Illumina MiSeq with a v3 150-cycle kit was used to sequence the pooled TRB libraries. In the original analysis: Repertoire analysis ran in R within a reproducible Nextflow workflow covering QC, data transformation and analysis. Custom analyses were implemented in LymphoSeq2, an R package for AIRR-Seq data exploration. Four samples that yielded fewer than 5000 total TRB sequences were excluded, so that 150 to 200 HIV repertoires were analyzed. Of the approximately 190 retained HIV repertoires, about 61 were collected before and 120 to 130 after ART initiation. Each repertoire was downsampled to 5000 TRB nucleotide sequences, and summary statistics were averaged across 100 downsampling iterations. Only TRB sequences with CDR3 regions of at least seven amino acids were retained for analysis. Diversity was assessed using a clonality score derived from Shannon entropy and using the Gini coefficient. In the repertoire networks, any two of the top 5000 CDR3 amino acid sequences were linked whenever the two sequences differed by an edit distance of one. GLIPH2 predicted antigen specificity groups and MHC restriction for TRB CDR3 amino acid sequences. Known CMV, EBV, HIV or tissue antigen associations were flagged by matching CDR3 amino acid sequences against VDJdb and McPAS-TCR. Pre-ART, post-ART and control groups were compared with Wilcoxon signed-rank tests and Holm-Bonferroni correction. The table was pulled from immuneACCESS by TCRdb, which kept in-frame rearrangements only. Such tables lose some clones; where checked, under half of the loss comes from unresolved V genes, and the rest has no known cause. From that table come the V and J calls and clone size; the DNA was used to work out D and trimming. Present in this sample are 20,000 to 30,000 clones, approximately 80% of which were seen just once. The top ten hold about 5.6% of the sample.

The V and J segments used are TRBV18 and TRBJ2-7, and 9 bases in between align with TRBD1. This receptor was taken from a young man with HIV. Sequenced here: unsorted PBMCs, sampled 4.4 years after starting antiretroviral therapy. The sequence in DNA is TGTGCCAGCTCACAGGGACAGGGCTACGAGCAGTACTTC. The translation is CASSQGQGYEQYF.